These T cell receptor beta chains were read from a single sample in a study of monozygotic twins with inflammatory bowel disease. TCRdb reprocessed the 5' RACE reads, with one entry per CDR3 protein and no DNA. In total, the table holds about 210,000 distinct CDR3 sequences. Sequences were obtained from blood. Receptors were obtained from a human donor with ulcerative colitis or Crohn's disease, or a healthy co-twin of an affected twin (not recorded which). CDR3s include the opening cysteine and the closing phenylalanine or tryptophan.

v_gene,j_gene,CDR3aa
TRBV7-3,TRBJ2-3,CASSLGSSGDSQYF
TRBV20-1,TRBJ1-1,CSAGPIDRYPTEAFF
TRBV7-2,TRBJ1-1,CASSLARAITTTSMNTEAFF
TRBV15,TRBJ2-3,CATSRGLAPDTQYF
TRBV5-6,TRBJ1-1,CASSLANTEAFF
TRBV7-2,TRBJ1-1,CASSIRQNEAFF
TRBV2,TRBJ2-2,CASKAAWGTGELFF
TRBV12-3/TRBV12-4,TRBJ2-6,CASSLAGHSGANVLTF
TRBV7-2,TRBJ1-1,CASSFQDRNTEAFF
TRBV4-2,TRBJ2-2,CASSNDRGGTNTGELFF
TRBV4-2,TRBJ2-7,CASSQEASTPSYEQYF
TRBV7-6,TRBJ2-3,CASSSGQLTDTQYF
TRBV6-1,TRBJ2-1,CASSEFGGHSYNEQFF
TRBV10-3,TRBJ2-2,CAIRSVLTLAANTGELFF
TRBV27,TRBJ1-4,CASSLWGLFNEKLFF
TRBV5-4,TRBJ1-2,CASSLPPLEYTF
TRBV20-1,TRBJ1-6,CSARAETQWPLHF
TRBV15,TRBJ2-7,CATSNQGFGEQYF
TRBV5-6,TRBJ2-2,CASSLVARYSTGELFF
TRBV7-2,TRBJ2-2,CASSLSGGGELFF
TRBV6-1,TRBJ1-4,CASSSTGNEKLFF
TRBV7-6,TRBJ2-2,CASSLRPSSGGSTGELFF
TRBV11-2,TRBJ2-7,CASAEGRAPYEQYF
TRBV7-8,TRBJ2-1,CASSSYGAPNEQFF
TRBV13,TRBJ2-7,CASSLGVANYEQYF
TRBV5-8,TRBJ1-6,CASSLAGDPGNSPLHF
TRBV20-1,TRBJ2-1,CSARRGGNEQFF
TRBV6-5,TRBJ2-2,CASSYARRTNTGELFF
TRBV11-1,TRBJ2-7,CASSGGQGTALIPGEQYF
TRBV12-3/TRBV12-4,TRBJ2-4,CASSSGQGVIQYF
TRBV20-1,TRBJ2-1,CSARDGGAGEQFF
TRBV6-1,TRBJ1-5,CASSYSRGSGHF
TRBV28,TRBJ2-5,CASSLPGGQETQYF
TRBV19,TRBJ2-2,CASSIPRGQGLAGELFF
TRBV6-6,TRBJ1-1,CASSYSAGDREAFF
TRBV7-9,TRBJ2-4,CASSLLTGAKNIQYF
TRBV5-6,TRBJ2-1,CASSLATGKIMKEQFF
TRBV5-4,TRBJ1-1,CASSLPTGPNTEAFF
TRBV5-1,TRBJ1-1,CASSSRQGMNTEAFF
TRBV20-1,TRBJ2-7,CSATRNRDFSYEQYF
TRBV29-1,TRBJ2-5,CSVDKGAIKTQYF